The 26 T cell receptor beta chains below come from one sample, sequenced in a study of T-cell memory formation after mild COVID-19. TCRdb used MiXCR to reprocess the 5' RACE reads, holding one entry per CDR3 protein. The sample yields about 49,000 distinct CDR3 sequences, 5.5% to 7.5% seen once. Sequencing was done on a sample of PBMCs or a T cell subset sorted from them (not recorded which). The source of these receptors is a man younger than 35 who had mild COVID-19 (a few samples of this study predate the infection). Cell type and time point are not known.

CDR3 amino acids: CATSDRTSDGPQHF. As DNA, the CDR3 is TGTGCCACCAGTGACCGTACAAGCGACGGGCCCCAGCATTTT. This chain connects TRBV24-1 to TRBJ1-5; D remains ambiguous. The germline CDR1 and CDR2 sequences are KGHDR and SFDVKD. The CDR3 contains 14 residues. Trimming stripped 4 bases from V and 9 bases from J, with 15 bases between.

This clonotype occurred many times. The chain combines TRBV5-1 with TRBJ2-2, with D possibly being TRBD1 (6 bases). V was shortened by 4 bases and J by 8 bases, with 18 bases between the two germline ends. The length of the CDR3 is 15 residues. The germline CDR1 and CDR2 sequences are SGHRS and YFSETQ. CDR3 protein: CASSTVPGHGGELFF. Here the CDR3 DNA reads TGCGCCAGCAGCACCGTTCCGGGACACGGAGGGGAGCTGTTTTTT.

This clonotype was observed many times. The rearrangement joins TRBV12-3 or TRBV12-4 to TRBJ1-2; D not resolved. The CDR3 is 14 residues long. V lost 1 base and J lost 4, with 10 bases in between. The CDR3 sequence: CASSLEYGVYGYTF. The CDR3 coding sequence is TGTGCCAGCAGTTTAGAGTACGGCGTCTATGGCTACACCTTC.

This clonotype has more than one count but fewer than ten. The chain is built from TRBV6-5 and TRBJ2-1; D call uncertain. This CDR3 has 11 residues. The germline CDR1 and CDR2 sequences are MNHEY and SVGAGI. Trimming cost V 1 base and J 7 bases, with 2 bases left between them. The CDR3 DNA follows: TGTGCCAGCAGTTACTGGAATGAGCAGTTCTTC. As protein: CASSYWNEQFF.

This clonotype was counted a few times. The chain employs TRBV12-3 or TRBV12-4 and TRBJ2-7, with D unclear. V lost 1 base and J 3 bases, leaving 10 bases between the germline ends. The CDR3 totals 14 residues. The CDR3 DNA reads as TGTGCCAGCAGTTTAGGGCTCATAAACTACGAGCAGTACGTC. Translating it yields CASSLGLINYEQYV.

The table lists this clonotype with a few counts. This chain connects TRBV28 to TRBJ2-7, with D perhaps TRBD1 (6 bases). V was cut by 4 bases and J by 6 bases, with 19 bases left in between. The length of the CDR3 is 15 residues. The germline V gene encodes CDR1 MDHEN and CDR2 SYDVKM. CDR3 nucleotide sequence: TGTGCCAGCAGTTCCCTGACTGACAGGCTCCCCGAGCAGTACGTC. It encodes CASSSLTDRLPEQYV.

This clonotype was seen many times. The chain uses TRBV9 and TRBJ2-5; the D gene is possibly TRBD2 (6 bases). Per the germline V gene, CDR1 is SGDLS and CDR2 is YYNGEE. V lost 8 bases and J 2 bases, leaving 10 bases between the germline ends. The CDR3 sequence is 12 residues long. The CDR3 DNA follows: TGTGCCAGTGGAGGGGATCAAGAGACCCAGTACTTC. Amino acids: CASGGDQETQYF.

The V call is TRBV5-1, the J call TRBJ2-3, with 9 nucleotides matching TRBD2. V dropped 4 bases and J dropped 1; count of bases not matched to a gene: 7. CDR3 size: 16 residues. Germline V CDR1 and CDR2: SGHRS, YFSETQ. This chain's CDR3 is CASSPRLAEGTDTQYF. The DNA for the CDR3 is TGCGCCAGCAGCCCCCGACTAGCGGAAGGCACAGATACGCAGTATTTT.

The chain combines TRBV6-5 with TRBJ1-1, with D perhaps matching TRBD1 (5 bases). CDR1 and CDR2 from the germline V gene are MNHEY and SVGAGI. V was trimmed by 0 bases and J by 12 bases, leaving 20 bases between them. CDR3 length: 15 residues. For the CDR3, the DNA is TGTGCCAGCAGTTACTCACTCACGACAGCCGGTTCATCTTTCTTT. This codes for CASSYSLTTAGSSFF.

The V gene is TRBV4-3, the J gene TRBJ1-1; 12 bases fit TRBD1. Germline V gives CDR1 LGHNA, CDR2 YSLEER. V trimming: 2 bases; J trimming: 1 base; junction bases outside the gene matches: 14. The CDR3 has 20 residues. CDR3 sequence (DNA): TGCGCCAGCAGCCAATCCTTTTGGGACAGGGGGCGCCGGTCGAACACTGAAGCTTTCTTT. It specifies CASSQSFWDRGRRSNTEAFF.

This chain connects TRBV4-1 to TRBJ1-2, with D possibly TRBD1 on 6 matching bases. Germline-derived CDR1 and CDR2 are MGHRA and YSYEKL. CDR3 length: 14 residues. V was shortened by 6 bases and J by 10 bases, with 21 bases between the two germline ends. CDR3 bases: TGCGCCAGCAGGGATCAGGGGAAGATGAGGGACTACACCTTC. Its translation is CASRDQGKMRDYTF.

In this sample, this clonotype turned up many times. This sequence joins TRBV7-2 and TRBJ2-2; 16 bases align to TRBD2. Germline V lookup: CDR1 SGHTA, CDR2 FQGNSA. Unmatched junction bases numbered 3, after V lost 1 base and J lost 4 bases. The CDR3 sequence is 18 residues long. In DNA form, the CDR3 reads TGTGCCAGCAGCTTAGAGGGACTAGCGGGGGGGCGCACCGGGGAGCTGTTTTTT. Translated: CASSLEGLAGGRTGELFF.

The chain employs TRBV7-8 and TRBJ1-2; tentative D call: TRBD1 (5 bases). Germline V gene lookup returns CDR1 SGHVS and CDR2 FQNEAQ. V was trimmed by 5 bases and J by 0 bases, leaving 16 bases between them. CDR3 size: 16 residues. The CDR3 bases are TGTGCCAGCAGCCTCGGACAAGCCTGGGCTAACTATGGCTACACCTTC. Encoded protein: CASSLGQAWANYGYTF.

The rearrangement joins TRBV28 to TRBJ1-5, with unresolved D. The V end was cut by 2 bases, the J end by 3 bases, with 11 bases between. CDR1 is MDHEN and CDR2 is SYDVKM in the germline V gene. The CDR3 loop spans 15 amino acids. The CDR3 loop reads CASSLNGVSNQPQHF. The CDR3, as DNA: TGTGCCAGCAGTTTAAATGGGGTCTCCAATCAGCCCCAGCATTTT.

Remarks on this clonotype: This may be a read error, as it is one base from a much larger clone. V is TRBV5-5 and J is TRBJ1-1; TRBD1 agrees at 8 bases. The germline V gene has CDR1 SGHKS and CDR2 YYEKEE (reference sequence). Losses at the gene ends were 6 bases for V and 1 base for J; bases not matched to a gene: 5. The CDR3 length is 14 residues. CDR3 amino acids: CASIFQGANTEAFF. CDR3 bases: TGTGCCAGCATCTTTCAGGGGGCGAACACTGAAGCTTTCTTT.

This clonotype appeared a few times. J is TRBJ2-4 and V is TRBV5-1, with 7 bases aligning to TRBD2. The CDR3 covers 14 residues. J lost 6 bases, V lost 4 bases, and 7 bases had no gene match. Germline CDR1 SGHRS, CDR2 YFSETQ. Here the CDR3 DNA reads TGCGCCAGCAGCCCGCAGGGAGGGCCAAACATTCAGTACTTC. As protein: CASSPQGGPNIQYF.

The chain has TRBV7-2 and TRBJ1-5; 8 nucleotides line up with TRBD1. This CDR3 has 14 residues. With V trimmed by 5 bases and J by 5 bases, 5 bases remained unmatched. Germline V gene lookup returns CDR1 SGHTA and CDR2 FQGNSA. The CDR3, as DNA: TGTGCCAGCAGCGCGCTACAGGGGGATCAGCCCCAGCATTTT. Residues: CASSALQGDQPQHF.

Ten or more counts support this clonotype. The CDR3 coding sequence is TGTGCCAGCAGTTTAGTGTATGGCGGGGGCCCCGCCGGGGAGCTGTTTTTT. It translates to CASSLVYGGGPAGELFF. The chain uses TRBV12-3 or TRBV12-4 and TRBJ2-2; tentatively, D is TRBD2 (7 bases). The CDR3 runs to 17 residues. Trimming left V 1 base short and J 6 bases short, with 18 bases between.

The chain is built from TRBV5-1 and TRBJ2-2; 7 bases line up with TRBD1. V lost 0 bases to trimming and J lost 1 base; unmatched junction nucleotides: 6. The germline V gene has CDR1 SGHRS and CDR2 YFSETQ. This CDR3 region has 17 residues. Written as DNA, the CDR3 is TGCGCCAGCAGCTTGGGACTTAGGACAGGGAACACCGGGGAGCTGTTTTTT. The encoded protein is CASSLGLRTGNTGELFF.

This clonotype was picked up many times. The J gene is TRBJ1-4, the V gene TRBV5-1; D ambiguous. The V end was cut by 5 bases, the J end by 6 bases, with 8 bases between. Germline V gene lookup returns CDR1 SGHRS and CDR2 YFSETQ. The CDR3 spans 12 residues. In DNA form, the CDR3 reads TGCGCCAGCAGATTCCTTGATGAAAAACTGTTTTTT. It is translated as CASRFLDEKLFF.

This chain links TRBV7-2 with TRBJ2-7; D gene uncertain. The V gene's germline CDR1 is SGHTA and CDR2 FQGNSA. The CDR3 consists of 11 residues. V dropped 5 bases and J dropped 3 bases, with 5 bases sitting between them. For the CDR3, the DNA is TGTGCCAGCAGCGCCCGCTACGAGCAGTACTTC. This sequence encodes CASSARYEQYF.

This rearrangement joins TRBV6-1 to TRBJ2-3; no reliable D call. The CDR3 covers 12 residues. V lost 8 bases and J lost 5, with 11 bases in between. Germline CDR1 and CDR2: MNHNS and SASEGT. The CDR3: CASEAVIDTQYF. The DNA for the CDR3 is TGTGCCAGCGAGGCGGTAATAGATACGCAGTATTTT.

The V gene is TRBV9, the J gene TRBJ2-2; 9 nucleotides line up with TRBD1. CDR1 SGDLS and CDR2 YYNGEE come from the germline V gene. The CDR3 covers 12 residues. V lost 2 bases, J lost 11 bases, and 1 base stayed unmatched. This chain's CDR3 is CASSVDRGELFF. CDR3 DNA sequence: TGTGCCAGCAGCGTGGACAGGGGAGAGCTGTTTTTT.

The chain is built from TRBV20-1 and TRBJ2-5; D possibly uses TRBD1 or TRBD2 (5 bases each). With 2 bases removed from V and 9 bases from J, the gap between germline ends came to 19 bases. The CDR3 has 14 residues. Per germline, CDR1 DFQATT and CDR2 SNEGSKA (reference sequence). This CDR3 reads CSARWGTPRAAQYF. The DNA of the CDR3 is TGCAGTGCTAGATGGGGGACCCCTCGCGCGGCCCAGTACTTC.

This sequence joins TRBV27 and TRBJ2-6, with a weak D call TRBD2 (6 bases). V was clipped by 6 bases and J by 4 bases, with 13 bases between them. Germline V gene lookup returns CDR1 MNHEY and CDR2 SMNVEV (reference sequence). CDR3 size: 15 residues. In DNA form, the CDR3 reads TGTGCCAGCAGAGGCGGGGAAGCAGGGGCCAACGTCCTGACTTTC. It specifies CASRGGEAGANVLTF. Full variable domain (outside the CDR3, taken from reference TRBV27 and TRBJ2-6): EAQVTQNPRYLITVTGKKLTVTCSQNMNHEYMSWYRQDPGLGLRQIYYSMNVEVTDKGDVPEGYKVSRKEKRNFPLILESPSPNQTSLYFCASRGGEAGANVLTFGAGSRLTVL.

This clonotype was seen many times. The CDR3, as DNA: TGTGCCAGCAGATCAGGGGTAGGAAACACCATATATTTT. Translating it yields CASRSGVGNTIYF. The chain combines TRBV9 with TRBJ1-3, with D perhaps matching TRBD1 (6 bases). Trimming took 5 bases from V and 4 from J, leaving 10 bases between them. The CDR3 length is 13 residues. CDR1 and CDR2 (germline): SGDLS, YYNGEE.